Listed below are T cell receptor beta chains from one sample, sequenced in a study of CD8+CD57+ T cells in acquired aplastic anemia. One entry per CDR3 protein, called by TCRdb with MiXCR from the reads. The sample contains around 130,000 distinct CDR3 sequences, 50% to 60% of which appear only once. The sequenced material came from sorted CD4+, CD8+, or CD8+CD57+ T cells (not recorded which) from PBMCs. These receptors originate from a human donor with aplastic anemia. The CDR3 runs from the conserved cysteine through the conserved F or W. Fields, in order: V gene, clone size, D gene, J gene, CDR3 length, CDR3 protein, CDR3 DNA. The D gene is left open where the match is weak. The size entry is marked missing in some rows and otherwise reads once, few, many or a size class.

>TRBV2|.|.|TRBJ2-5|8
CASTSLYF
TGTGCCAGCACCTCCCTGTACTTC
>TRBV7-9|.|.|TRBJ2-7|12
CASSLSGAGWDF
TGTGCCAGCAGCTTATCCGGCGCAGGGTGGGACTTC
>TRBV29-1|.|.|TRBJ2-7|12
CSGKTNSYEQYF
TGCAGCGGGAAGACTAACTCCTACGAGCAGTACTTC
>TRBV10-3|.|.|TRBJ1-3|13
CAISGENGNTIYF
TGTGCCATCAGCGGGGAGAATGGAAACACCATATATTTT
>TRBV5-1|.|TRBD2|TRBJ2-7|18
CASNPSGRMGRSSYEQYF
TGCGCCAGCAACCCTAGCGGGAGAATGGGCCGAAGCTCCTACGAGCAGTACTTC
>TRBV24-1|.|TRBD1|TRBJ2-1|14
CATSEYRGYNEQFF
TGTGCCACCAGTGAGTACAGGGGGTACAATGAGCAGTTCTTC
>TRBV18|.|.|TRBJ1-1|13
CASSPTRNTEAFF
TGTGCCAGCTCACCGACGAGGAACACTGAAGCTTTCTTT
>TRBV10-3|.|.|TRBJ1-6|13
CASQGNYNSPLHF
TGTGCCAGCCAGGGAAACTATAATTCACCCCTCCACTTT
>TRBV12-3/TRBV12-4|many|.|TRBJ2-7|13
CASQWAASYEQYF
TGTGCCAGCCAATGGGCAGCGTCCTACGAGCAGTACTTC
>TRBV29-1|.|.|TRBJ2-7|11
CSVDQGYEQYF
TGCAGCGTTGACCAAGGTTACGAGCAGTACTTC
>TRBV2|once|TRBD1|TRBJ1-6|14
CASTGQGDNSPLHF
TGTGCCAGCACCGGACAGGGGGATAATTCACCCCTCCACTTT
>TRBV24-1|.|.|TRBJ2-5|11
CATSDIETQYF
TGTGCCACCAGTGACATCGAGACCCAGTACTTC
>TRBV29-1|many|TRBD2|TRBJ2-4|15
CSVELAGGKRNIQYF
TGCAGCGTTGAACTAGCGGGAGGGAAAAGAAACATTCAGTACTTC
>TRBV4-3|many|TRBD1|TRBJ1-2|14
CASSPDREGGGYTF
TGCGCCAGCAGCCCGGACAGGGAGGGTGGTGGCTACACCTTC
>TRBV25-1|.|TRBD2|TRBJ2-1|20
CASSAILRGLAGFSYNEQFF
TGTGCCAGCAGTGCAATCCTACGTGGACTAGCGGGTTTCTCCTACAATGAGCAGTTCTTC
>TRBV6-4|.|.|TRBJ2-2|13
CASSAVGTGELFF
TGTGCCAGCTCCGCAGTAGGTACCGGGGAGCTGTTTTTT
>TRBV15|.|TRBD1|TRBJ1-6|15
CATSQRDRRRSSLHF
TGTGCCACCAGCCAAAGGGACAGGAGGAGGTCATCCCTCCACTTT
>TRBV10-3|.|TRBD2|TRBJ2-7|14
CAIRAGLAGLGQYF
TGTGCCATCAGAGCGGGACTAGCGGGTCTAGGGCAGTACTTC
>TRBV7-9|many|.|TRBJ2-7|14
CASSLVGSTYEQYF
TGTGCCAGCAGCTTAGTTGGAAGCACCTACGAGCAGTACTTC
>TRBV6-5|.|.|TRBJ2-1|13
CASSLGLSGEQFF
TGTGCCAGCAGTTTGGGACTCAGCGGTGAGCAGTTCTTC
>TRBV7-6|.|.|TRBJ2-7|12
CASSYGVGEQYF
TGTGCCAGCAGTTACGGGGTGGGAGAGCAGTACTTC
>TRBV7-6|once|TRBD1|TRBJ1-4|16
CASSLRQGAANEKLFF
TGTGCCAGCAGCTTACGACAGGGGGCAGCTAATGAAAAACTGTTTTTT
>TRBV7-2|.|.|TRBJ2-7|14
CASRHPRGNDEQYF
TGTGCCAGCCGTCACCCCAGGGGAAACGACGAGCAGTACTTC
>TRBV19|many|TRBD1|TRBJ1-1|15
CASSGRDSRHTEAFF
TGTGCCAGTAGTGGAAGGGACAGTAGGCACACTGAAGCTTTCTTT
>TRBV7-8|.|.|TRBJ1-3|13
CASRRDHLNTIYF
TGTGCCAGCAGACGGGACCATTTAAACACCATATATTTT
>TRBV5-8|many|.|TRBJ1-4|15
CASSLGQLGNEKLFF
TGTGCCAGCAGCCTAGGACAGCTTGGGAATGAAAAACTGTTTTTT
>TRBV10-1|.|.|TRBJ2-1|14
CASGRGSSYNEQFF
TGCGCCAGCGGACGGGGGAGCTCCTACAATGAGCAGTTCTTC
>TRBV7-9|once|.|TRBJ1-6|14
CAPELETYFSPLHF
TGTGCCCCAGAGTTGGAGACATACTTTTCACCCCTCCACTTT
>TRBV2|.|.|TRBJ2-7|11
CASSEWGEQYF
TGTGCCAGCAGTGAATGGGGCGAGCAGTACTTC
>TRBV5-1|.|TRBD2|TRBJ2-2|14
CASTNPGGTGELFF
TGCGCCAGCACAAACCCGGGGGGCACCGGGGAGCTGTTTTTT
>TRBV24-1|.|TRBD2|TRBJ2-5|15
CATSDRLAGQETQYF
TGTGCCACCAGTGATCGCCTAGCGGGACAAGAGACCCAGTACTTC
>TRBV7-9|.|.|TRBJ2-2|11
CASSSDGELFF
TGTGCCAGCAGCTCAGACGGGGAGCTGTTTTTT
>TRBV10-3|.|TRBD1|TRBJ2-3|15
CATSTGTGNTDTQYF
TGTGCCACCAGCACCGGGACAGGGAACACAGATACGCAGTATTTT
>TRBV15|.|.|TRBJ1-6|17
CAASRAVSYSYNPPLHF
TGTGCCGCCAGCAGAGCTGTCAGCTACTCCTATAATCCACCCCTCCACTTT
>TRBV11-2|.|.|TRBJ2-7|15
CASSLGAGAAYEQYF
TGTGCCAGCAGCTTAGGGGCGGGGGCCGCTTACGAGCAGTACTTC
>TRBV7-9|.|.|TRBJ2-7|13
CASSSSRGYEQYF
TGTGCCAGCAGCTCCTCTAGGGGTTACGAGCAGTACTTC
>TRBV19|.|.|TRBJ1-1|15
CASSISTAGNTEAFF
TGTGCCAGTAGTATATCTACAGCCGGGAACACTGAAGCTTTCTTT
>TRBV9|once|.|TRBJ2-2|15
CASSVALWGTGELFF
TGTGCCAGCAGCGTAGCCCTCTGGGGGACCGGGGAGCTGTTTTTT
>TRBV20-1|.|TRBD1|TRBJ2-1|13
CSAPRQGNNEQFF
TGCAGTGCTCCTAGACAGGGAAACAATGAGCAGTTCTTC
>TRBV2|.|TRBD2|TRBJ2-1|13
CASSSGTRGEQFF
TGTGCCAGCAGTTCCGGGACTAGAGGTGAGCAGTTCTTC
>TRBV19|.|TRBD1|TRBJ1-1|15
CASSRTGFMNTEAFF
TGTGCCAGTAGTAGGACAGGTTTCATGAACACTGAAGCTTTCTTT
>TRBV24-1|.|.|TRBJ1-6|8
CAPLTLHF
TGTGCCCCCCTAACCCTCCACTTT
>TRBV9|.|.|TRBJ1-2|12
CASGGRSGGYTF
TGTGCCAGTGGCGGACGCAGCGGGGGCTACACCTTC
>TRBV12-3/TRBV12-4|.|.|TRBJ1-1|12
CASCRWNTEAFF
TGTGCCAGCTGTCGATGGAACACTGAAGCTTTCTTT
>TRBV10-3|few|.|TRBJ1-3|16
CAISESVGGTGNTIYF
TGTGCCATCAGTGAGTCCGTGGGAGGGACTGGAAACACCATATATTTT
>TRBV24-1|once|.|TRBJ1-2|13
CATSDRADYGYTF
TGTGCCACCAGTGACCGGGCGGACTATGGCTACACCTTC
>TRBV29-1|.|.|TRBJ2-7|10
CSPGVGGQYF
TGCAGCCCCGGGGTGGGAGGGCAGTACTTC
>TRBV25-1|.|.|TRBJ1-1|16
CASSLRDLDGNTEAFF
TGTGCCAGCAGTTTGCGGGATTTAGACGGGAACACTGAAGCTTTCTTT
>TRBV2|.|TRBD1|TRBJ1-5|15
CASSDEDRDLSPQHF
TGTGCCAGCAGTGACGAAGACAGGGATCTGTCGCCCCAGCATTTT
>TRBV4-3|many|TRBD1|TRBJ1-5|15
CASSPGTGDNQPQHF
TGCGCCAGCAGCCCCGGGACAGGTGACAATCAGCCCCAGCATTTT
>TRBV12-3/TRBV12-4|many|.|TRBJ1-1|11
CASSPGIGAFF
TGTGCCAGCAGTCCAGGGATCGGAGCTTTCTTT
>TRBV2|few|.|TRBJ1-3|10
CASTGPTIYF
TGTGCCAGCACCGGACCCACCATATATTTT
>TRBV2|.|.|TRBJ1-1|15
CASSEARTVNTEAFF
TGTGCCAGCAGTGAAGCGCGGACAGTGAACACTGAAGCTTTCTTT
>TRBV11-3|.|.|TRBJ1-2|14
CASSPPGQNYGYTF
TGTGCCAGCAGCCCACCTGGACAGAACTATGGCTACACCTTC
>TRBV15|.|.|TRBJ1-2|14
CATSRDLGNYGYTF
TGTGCCACCAGCAGAGATCTGGGAAACTATGGCTACACCTTC
>TRBV7-9|.|.|TRBJ2-1|13
CASSSFTGNEQFF
TGTGCCAGCAGCTCGTTTACGGGCAATGAGCAGTTCTTC
>TRBV6-5|.|.|TRBJ2-2|12
CASSYGTGELFF
TGTGCCAGCAGTTACGGCACCGGGGAGCTGTTTTTT